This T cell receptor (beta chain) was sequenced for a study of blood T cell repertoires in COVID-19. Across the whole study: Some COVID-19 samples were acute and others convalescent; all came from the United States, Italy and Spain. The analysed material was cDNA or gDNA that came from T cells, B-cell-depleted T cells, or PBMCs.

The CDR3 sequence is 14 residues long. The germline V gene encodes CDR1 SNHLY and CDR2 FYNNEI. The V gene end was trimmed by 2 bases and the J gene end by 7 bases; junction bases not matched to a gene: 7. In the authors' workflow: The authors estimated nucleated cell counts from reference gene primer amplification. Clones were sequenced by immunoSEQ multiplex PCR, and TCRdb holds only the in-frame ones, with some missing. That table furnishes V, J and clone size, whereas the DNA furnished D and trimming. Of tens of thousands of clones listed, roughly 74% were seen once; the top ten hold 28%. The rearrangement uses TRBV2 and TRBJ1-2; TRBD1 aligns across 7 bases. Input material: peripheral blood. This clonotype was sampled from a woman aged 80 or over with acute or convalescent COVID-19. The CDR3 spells CASSELVTGTGYTF. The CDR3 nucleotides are TGTGCCAGCAGTGAATTAGTGACAGGGACTGGCTACACCTTC.